This T cell receptor beta chain was identified during a study of cytomegalovirus exposure and HLA in healthy donors. The V end lost 3 bases, the J end lost 6 bases, and 12 bases lay between the germline ends. Germline V gene sequence: CDR1 ENHRY, CDR2 SYGVKD. This CDR3 has 14 amino acids. Primers included in the PCR were 60 Vbeta and 13 Jbeta primers. Generated by immunoSEQ multiplex PCR, the TCRdb table keeps only in-frame clones and is missing some. This sample's table has about 150,000 clones. This receptor was taken from a man younger than 45 in good health and CMV-seronegative. The V call is TRBV10-3, the J call TRBJ1-5; maybe TRBD1 (5 bases). Specimen: PBMCs. In nucleotides, the CDR3 is TGTGCCATCAGTGAAGGGGAACGGTCTCAGCCCCAGCATTTT. Encoded protein: CAISEGERSQPQHF.